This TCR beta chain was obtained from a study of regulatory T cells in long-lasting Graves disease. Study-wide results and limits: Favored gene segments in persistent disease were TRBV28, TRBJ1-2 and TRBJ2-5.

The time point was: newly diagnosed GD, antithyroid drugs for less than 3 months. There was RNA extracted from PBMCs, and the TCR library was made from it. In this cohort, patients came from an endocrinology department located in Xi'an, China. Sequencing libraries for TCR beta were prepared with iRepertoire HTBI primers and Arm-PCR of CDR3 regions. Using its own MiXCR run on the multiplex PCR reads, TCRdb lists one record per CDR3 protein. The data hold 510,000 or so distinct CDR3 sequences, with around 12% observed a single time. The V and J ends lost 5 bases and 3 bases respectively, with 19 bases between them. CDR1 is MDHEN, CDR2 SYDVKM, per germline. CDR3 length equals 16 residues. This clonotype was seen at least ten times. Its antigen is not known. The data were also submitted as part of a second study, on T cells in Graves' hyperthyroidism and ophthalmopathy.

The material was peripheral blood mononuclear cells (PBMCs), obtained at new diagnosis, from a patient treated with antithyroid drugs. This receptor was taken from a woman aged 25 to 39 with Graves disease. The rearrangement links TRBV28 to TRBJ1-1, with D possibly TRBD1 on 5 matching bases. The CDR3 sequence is CASSPYRAGADTEAFF. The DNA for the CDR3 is TGTGCCAGCAGTCCCTACCGAGCCGGGGCCGACACTGAAGCTTTCTTT.